The rows below give T cell receptor beta chains drawn from one sample of a study of PD-1 blockade in classical Hodgkin lymphoma. The data were produced by immunoSEQ multiplex PCR, yet TCRdb's version contains in-frame clones alone and is incomplete. The sample lists about 36,000 clones; roughly three quarters were seen once. The sequencing here drew on peripheral blood mononuclear cells (PBMCs), taken before the second cycle of nivolumab. The receptors shown here come from a human donor with classical Hodgkin lymphoma. Both conserved end residues are part of each CDR3. D genes are given only for firm matches. Clone size is shown for a subset of rows, as once, few, many or a class of expanded clone.

abundance: .
d_gene: .
v_gene: TRBV5-6
j_gene: TRBJ1-1
CDR3aa: CASSPGGDEAFF
CDR3nt: TGTGCCAGCAGCCCGGGCGGGGACGAAGCTTTCTTT

abundance: .
d_gene: .
v_gene: TRBV2
j_gene: TRBJ1-2
CDR3aa: CASSFQGRDYGYTF
CDR3nt: TGTGCCAGCAGTTTTCAGGGGAGGGACTATGGCTACACCTTC

abundance: few
d_gene: TRBD1
v_gene: TRBV29-1
j_gene: TRBJ2-7
CDR3aa: CSVVTGSSYEQYF
CDR3nt: TGCAGCGTTGTGACAGGGAGCTCCTACGAGCAGTACTTC

abundance: once
d_gene: .
v_gene: TRBV6-6
j_gene: TRBJ1-2
CDR3aa: CASSVRQSANYGYTF
CDR3nt: TGTGCCAGCTCCGTAAGGCAGTCAGCTAACTATGGCTACACCTTC

abundance: .
d_gene: .
v_gene: TRBV11-2
j_gene: TRBJ2-3
CDR3aa: CASSPRRLSLTDTQYF
CDR3nt: TGTGCCAGCAGCCCGAGGCGCTTGTCTTTGACAGATACGCAGTATTTT

abundance: .
d_gene: .
v_gene: TRBV10-3
j_gene: TRBJ2-7
CDR3aa: CAISESILEKYF
CDR3nt: TGTGCCATCAGTGAGTCGATTCTTGAGAAGTACTTC

abundance: .
d_gene: .
v_gene: TRBV10-3
j_gene: TRBJ2-1
CDR3aa: CAISEFSRGNEQFF
CDR3nt: TGTGCCATCAGTGAATTTTCGCGAGGGAATGAGCAGTTCTTC

abundance: .
d_gene: TRBD2
v_gene: TRBV9
j_gene: TRBJ2-3
CDR3aa: CASSVGWRERDTQYF
CDR3nt: TGTGCCAGCAGCGTAGGATGGCGGGAGCGAGATACGCAGTATTTT

abundance: .
d_gene: .
v_gene: TRBV7-2
j_gene: TRBJ2-7
CDR3aa: CASSLWKSTGTYEQYF
CDR3nt: TGTGCCAGCAGCTTATGGAAGAGTACAGGAACCTACGAGCAGTACTTC

abundance: .
d_gene: .
v_gene: TRBV10-3
j_gene: TRBJ1-6
CDR3aa: CAISDGADSPLHF
CDR3nt: TGTGCCATCAGTGACGGGGCGGATTCACCCCTCCACTTT

abundance: .
d_gene: .
v_gene: TRBV27
j_gene: TRBJ2-7
CDR3aa: CASSQALSGEQYF
CDR3nt: TGTGCCAGCAGTCAGGCCCTCTCGGGGGAGCAGTACTTC

abundance: few
d_gene: .
v_gene: TRBV10-3
j_gene: TRBJ1-2
CDR3aa: CAISDTGQNYGYTF
CDR3nt: TGTGCCATCAGCGACACGGGACAAAACTATGGCTACACCTTC

abundance: .
d_gene: .
v_gene: TRBV27
j_gene: TRBJ2-5
CDR3aa: CASSPSHRETQYF
CDR3nt: TGTGCCAGCAGTCCATCCCATCGGGAGACCCAGTACTTC

abundance: once
d_gene: .
v_gene: TRBV4-1
j_gene: TRBJ2-2
CDR3aa: CASSQVWWGLNTGELFF
CDR3nt: TGCGCCAGCAGCCAGGTCTGGTGGGGGTTAAACACCGGGGAGCTGTTTTTT

abundance: .
d_gene: TRBD1
v_gene: TRBV10-3
j_gene: TRBJ2-7
CDR3aa: CAISDRVISYEQYF
CDR3nt: TGTGCCATCAGCGACAGGGTAATTTCATACGAGCAGTACTTC

abundance: .
d_gene: .
v_gene: TRBV6-1
j_gene: TRBJ1-1
CDR3aa: CASSDGMRWNTEAFF
CDR3nt: TGTGCCAGCAGTGACGGAATGCGATGGAACACTGAAGCTTTCTTT

abundance: .
d_gene: .
v_gene: TRBV19
j_gene: TRBJ2-5
CDR3aa: CASSTWTEETQYF
CDR3nt: TGTGCCAGTAGTACTTGGACAGAAGAGACCCAGTACTTC

abundance: .
d_gene: .
v_gene: TRBV7-2
j_gene: TRBJ1-1
CDR3aa: CASSSLSEAFF
CDR3nt: TGTGCCAGCAGCTCTCTCTCTGAAGCTTTCTTT

abundance: .
d_gene: .
v_gene: TRBV14
j_gene: TRBJ1-3
CDR3aa: CASSRTGIGNTIYF
CDR3nt: TGTGCCAGCAGCCGAACAGGGATAGGAAACACCATATATTTT

abundance: .
d_gene: .
v_gene: TRBV9
j_gene: TRBJ2-3
CDR3aa: CASSVSVGRTDTQYF
CDR3nt: TGTGCCAGCAGCGTCTCGGTGGGGCGCACAGATACGCAGTATTTT

abundance: .
d_gene: .
v_gene: TRBV6-5
j_gene: TRBJ2-3
CDR3aa: CASSGMSSTDTQYF
CDR3nt: TGTGCCAGCAGTGGGATGAGTAGCACAGATACGCAGTATTTT

abundance: .
d_gene: .
v_gene: TRBV7-3
j_gene: TRBJ2-3
CDR3aa: CASSSGTSTDTQYF
CDR3nt: TGTGCCAGCAGCTCGGGGACTAGCACAGATACGCAGTATTTT

abundance: .
d_gene: TRBD1
v_gene: TRBV4-2
j_gene: TRBJ2-7
CDR3aa: CASSQGDSFSYEQYF
CDR3nt: TGTGCCAGCAGCCAAGGGGACAGCTTCTCCTACGAGCAGTACTTC

abundance: once
d_gene: .
v_gene: TRBV5-6
j_gene: TRBJ1-4
CDR3aa: CASSLTALNEKLFF
CDR3nt: TGTGCCAGCAGCTTGACAGCCCTTAATGAAAAACTGTTTTTT

abundance: .
d_gene: .
v_gene: TRBV2
j_gene: TRBJ1-1
CDR3aa: CASSPTDGSEAFF
CDR3nt: TGTGCCAGCAGTCCCACCGACGGATCTGAAGCTTTCTTT